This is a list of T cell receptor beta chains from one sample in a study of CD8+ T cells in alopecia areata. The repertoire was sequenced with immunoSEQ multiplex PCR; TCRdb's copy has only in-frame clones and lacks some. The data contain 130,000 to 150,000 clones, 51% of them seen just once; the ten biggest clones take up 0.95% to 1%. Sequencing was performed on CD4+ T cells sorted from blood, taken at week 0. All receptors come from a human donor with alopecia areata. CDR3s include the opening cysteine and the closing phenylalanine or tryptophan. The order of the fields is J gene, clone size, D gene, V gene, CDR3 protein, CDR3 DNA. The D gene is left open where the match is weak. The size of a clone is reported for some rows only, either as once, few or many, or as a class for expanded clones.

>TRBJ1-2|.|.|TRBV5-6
CASSRGSAGYTF
TGTGCCAGCAGCCGGGGCTCGGCTGGCTACACCTTC
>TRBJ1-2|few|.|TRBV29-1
CSVAVFDGYTF
TGCAGCGTTGCTGTATTCGATGGCTACACCTTC
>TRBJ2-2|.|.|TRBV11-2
CASSLAGIGELFF
TGTGCCAGCAGCTTAGCGGGGATCGGGGAGCTGTTTTTT
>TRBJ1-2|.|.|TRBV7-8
CASTDQGTYGYTF
TGTGCCAGCACCGATCAGGGTACCTATGGCTACACCTTC
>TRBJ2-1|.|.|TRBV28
CASRSGRASEQFF
TGTGCCAGCAGGTCGGGCAGGGCCTCTGAGCAGTTCTTC
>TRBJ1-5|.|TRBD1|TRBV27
CASGTASNQPQHF
TGTGCCAGCGGGACAGCGAGCAATCAGCCCCAGCATTTT
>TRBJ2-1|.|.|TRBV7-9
CAPQDFSRNEQFF
TGTGCCCCGCAGGATTTTAGCCGCAATGAGCAGTTCTTC
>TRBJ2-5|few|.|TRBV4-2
CASSPTAFEETQYF
TGTGCCAGCAGCCCTACGGCGTTTGAGGAGACCCAGTACTTC
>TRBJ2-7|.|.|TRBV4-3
CASSQDITVASYEQYF
TGCGCCAGCAGCCAAGATATAACAGTAGCCTCCTACGAGCAGTACTTC
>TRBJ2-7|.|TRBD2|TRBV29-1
CSVTSGETYEQYF
TGCAGCGTGACTAGCGGAGAAACGTACGAGCAGTACTTC
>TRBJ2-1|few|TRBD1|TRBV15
CATSGYGTGTGIYNEQFF
TGTGCCACCAGCGGTTACGGCACCGGGACAGGGATATACAATGAGCAGTTCTTC
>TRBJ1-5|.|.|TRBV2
CASTGFGNQPQHF
TGTGCCAGCACGGGTTTTGGCAATCAGCCCCAGCATTTT
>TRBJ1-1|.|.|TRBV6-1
CASRSEAGNTEAFF
TGTGCCAGCAGGTCCGAGGCAGGGAACACTGAAGCTTTCTTT
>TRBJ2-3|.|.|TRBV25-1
CASTSLTDTQYF
TGTGCCAGCACCTCGCTCACAGATACGCAGTATTTT
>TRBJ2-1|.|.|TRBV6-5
CASRPDSLSYNEQFF
TGTGCCAGCAGGCCTGACTCACTCTCCTACAATGAGCAGTTCTTC
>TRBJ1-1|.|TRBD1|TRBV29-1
CSVVRGRDTEAFF
TGCAGCGTTGTTAGGGGGCGCGACACTGAAGCTTTCTTT
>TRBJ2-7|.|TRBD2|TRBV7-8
CASSAGTSGRAGLYF
TGTGCCAGCAGCGCTGGGACTAGCGGGAGGGCCGGTCTGTACTTC
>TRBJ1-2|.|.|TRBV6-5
CASRSLNRWGYTF
TGTGCCAGCAGGAGCCTCAACCGGTGGGGCTACACCTTC
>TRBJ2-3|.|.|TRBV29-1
CSAHLGSGTDTQYF
TGCAGCGCCCACCTGGGGTCCGGCACAGATACGCAGTATTTT
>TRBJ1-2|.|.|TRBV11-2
CASSQHRGTGYTF
TGTGCCAGCAGCCAGCATAGGGGAACTGGCTACACCTTC
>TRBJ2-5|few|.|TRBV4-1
CASSQDHGISRTQYF
TGCGCCAGCAGCCAAGATCACGGGATCTCGAGGACCCAGTACTTC
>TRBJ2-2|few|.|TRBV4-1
CASSQNLGTGELFF
TGCGCCAGCAGCCAAAACCTAGGAACCGGGGAGCTGTTTTTT